This record concerns one T cell receptor (beta chain) sequence. The germline V gene has CDR1 LNHNV and CDR2 YYDKDF (reference sequence). Trimming left V 1 base short and J 3 bases short, with 6 bases between. The CDR3 consists of 13 residues. This entry comes from a study of control samples from healthy donors and cancer patients. The data were produced by immunoSEQ multiplex PCR, yet TCRdb's version contains in-frame clones alone and is incomplete. Found here are roughly 150,000 clones, about 94% of them singletons; the top ten hold around 2.4%. The chain combines TRBV15 with TRBJ2-5, with D unclear. What was sequenced was blood. The receptor's source is a man aged 45 to 65 in good health. This chain's CDR3 is CATSRVQKETQYF. As DNA, the CDR3 is TGTGCCACCAGCAGAGTACAGAAAGAGACCCAGTACTTC.